Shown below are 8 T cell receptor beta chains from a single sample sequenced in a study of cytomegalovirus exposure and HLA in healthy donors. PCR primers comprised 60 Vbeta and 13 Jbeta primers. The table came from immunoSEQ multiplex PCR; TCRdb's copy has only in-frame clones and leaves some out. The table records 150,000 to 200,000 clones, around four fifths of them present only once. Sequencing was performed on PBMCs. These TCRs come from a woman in her 30s in good health and CMV-seronegative.

V gene TRBV4-1 combines with J gene TRBJ2-5; no reliable D call. From germline, CDR1 is MGHRA and CDR2 YSYEKL. CDR3 length equals 13 residues. V was clipped by 5 bases and J by 5 bases, with 12 bases between them. In nucleotides, the CDR3 is TGCGCCAGCAGCGGGCTATTTGGGGAGACCCAGTACTTC. The encoded protein is CASSGLFGETQYF.

The chain combines TRBV2 with TRBJ1-4; 7 bases are shared with TRBD1. CDR1 and CDR2 from the germline V gene are SNHLY and FYNNEI. The CDR3 runs 13 residues. J gave up 6 bases and V 2 bases, and 0 bases lay outside the gene matches. CDR3 loop: CASSEQGDEKLFF. DNA for the CDR3: TGTGCCAGCAGTGAACAGGGGGATGAAAAACTGTTTTTT.

The chain has TRBV2 and TRBJ2-5; D gene ambiguous. The germline gives CDR1 SNHLY, CDR2 FYNNEI. The V gene lost 8 bases and the J gene lost 2 bases, with 12 bases spanning the gap. CDR3 length equals 13 residues. In DNA form, the CDR3 reads TGTGCCAGCGGTAGAAGTGTTCAAGAGACCCAGTACTTC. Its translation is CASGRSVQETQYF. The variable domain in full, completed from reference TRBV2 and TRBJ2-5, reads EPEVTQTPSHQVTQMGQEVILRCVPISNHLYFYWYRQILGQKVEFLVSFYNNEISEKSEIFDDQFSVERPDGSNFTLKIRSTKLEDSAMYFCASGRSVQETQYFGPGTRLLVL.

This clone was recorded a few times. In DNA, the CDR3 is TGTGCCAGCAGCCCAGGGAGGGGGAGGGGTAATGAGCAGTTCTTC. It codes for CASSPGRGRGNEQFF. This chain connects TRBV4-2 to TRBJ2-1; D may be TRBD2 (7 bases). CDR3 size: 15 residues. The germline CDR1 and CDR2 sequences are LGHNA and YNFKEQ. Trimming took off 4 bases at V and 7 bases at J, with 17 bases between the two ends.

This rearrangement joins TRBV27 to TRBJ1-6, with 7 nucleotides matching TRBD1. V lost 8 bases to trimming and J lost 7 bases; unmatched junction nucleotides: 11. This CDR3 spans 15 amino acids. Germline-derived CDR1 and CDR2 are MNHEY and SMNVEV (reference sequence). The CDR3, as DNA: TGTGCCAGCTGCCTGAGGGGGCCAAGGAATTCACCCCTCCACTTT. It encodes CASCLRGPRNSPLHF.

CDR3 DNA: TGCGCCAGCAGCCCCACTCCCGGACAGGGGGAGTTTGAGACCCAGTACTTC. Residues: CASSPTPGQGEFETQYF. The chain employs TRBV5-1 and TRBJ2-5; 10 nucleotides agree with TRBD1. V was clipped by 4 bases and J by 5 bases; unmatched bases: 14. The CDR3 sequence is 17 residues long. The germline CDR1 and CDR2 sequences are SGHRS and YFSETQ.

The chain uses TRBV19 and TRBJ1-1; 9 nucleotides align to TRBD1. The CDR3 contains 15 residues. Germline CDR1 is LNHDA and CDR2 is SQIVND (reference sequence). Germline trimming cut 7 bases from V and 7 bases from J; bases unmatched to any gene: 13. As DNA, the CDR3 is TGTGCCAGTAATGGGGTACGACAGGGGGGCCTTGAAGCTTTCTTT. It is translated as CASNGVRQGGLEAFF. Combining the CDR3 with reference TRBV19 and TRBJ1-1 gives the whole variable domain DGGITQSPKYLFRKEGQNVTLSCEQNLNHDAMYWYRQDPGQGLRLIYYSQIVNDFQKGDIAEGYSVSREKKESFPLTVTSAQKNPTAFYLCASNGVRQGGLEAFFGQGTRLTVV.

This clone has a single count. This chain links TRBV2 with TRBJ2-7; unclear D gene. Germline assignment: CDR1 SNHLY and CDR2 FYNNEI. The CDR3 covers 14 residues. The V end lost 6 bases, the J end lost 0 bases, and 12 bases lay between the germline ends. The CDR3 spells CASRVGTSSYEQYF. The CDR3 nucleotides are TGTGCCAGCAGGGTTGGCACCTCCTCCTACGAGCAGTACTTC.